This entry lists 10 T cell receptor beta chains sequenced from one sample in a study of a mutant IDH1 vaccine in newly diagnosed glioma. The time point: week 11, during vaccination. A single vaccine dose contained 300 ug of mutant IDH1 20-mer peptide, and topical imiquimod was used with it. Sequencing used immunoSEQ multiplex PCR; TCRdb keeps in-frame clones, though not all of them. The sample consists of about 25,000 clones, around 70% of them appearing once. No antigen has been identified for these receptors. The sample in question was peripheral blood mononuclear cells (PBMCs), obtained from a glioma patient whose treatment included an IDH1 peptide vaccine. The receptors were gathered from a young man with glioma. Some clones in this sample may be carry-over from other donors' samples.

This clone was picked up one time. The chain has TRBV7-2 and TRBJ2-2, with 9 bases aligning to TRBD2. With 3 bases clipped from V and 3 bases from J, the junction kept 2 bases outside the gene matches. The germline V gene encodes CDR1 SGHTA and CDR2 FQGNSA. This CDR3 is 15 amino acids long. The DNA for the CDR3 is TGTGCCAGCAGCTTGCGGGGGGGCTACACCGGGGAGCTGTTTTTT. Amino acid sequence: CASSLRGGYTGELFF.

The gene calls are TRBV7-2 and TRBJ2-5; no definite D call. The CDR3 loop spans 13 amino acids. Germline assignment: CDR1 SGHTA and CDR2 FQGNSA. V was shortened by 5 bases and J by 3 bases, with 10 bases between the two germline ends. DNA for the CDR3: TGTGCCAGCAGCCCCCGGCCTAAAGAGACCCAGTACTTC. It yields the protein CASSPRPKETQYF.

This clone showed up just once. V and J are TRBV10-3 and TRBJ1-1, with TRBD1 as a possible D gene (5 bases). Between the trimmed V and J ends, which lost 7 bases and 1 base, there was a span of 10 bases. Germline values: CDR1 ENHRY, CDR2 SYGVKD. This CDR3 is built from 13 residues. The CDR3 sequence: CAINVGGNTEAFF. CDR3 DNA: TGTGCCATCAACGTCGGGGGGAACACTGAAGCTTTCTTT.

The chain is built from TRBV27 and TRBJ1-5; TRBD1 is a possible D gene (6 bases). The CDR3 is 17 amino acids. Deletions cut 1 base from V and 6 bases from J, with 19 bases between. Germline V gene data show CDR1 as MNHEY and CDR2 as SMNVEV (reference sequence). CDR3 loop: CASSLWGPSTMAQPQHF. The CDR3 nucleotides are TGTGCCAGCAGTTTATGGGGGCCATCGACTATGGCTCAGCCCCAGCATTTT.

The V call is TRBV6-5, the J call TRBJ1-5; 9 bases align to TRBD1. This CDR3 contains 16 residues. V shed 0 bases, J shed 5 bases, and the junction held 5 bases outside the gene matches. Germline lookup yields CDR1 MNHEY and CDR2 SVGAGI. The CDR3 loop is CASSYSGTGRDQPQHF. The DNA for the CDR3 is TGTGCCAGCAGTTACTCTGGGACAGGGAGGGATCAGCCCCAGCATTTT.

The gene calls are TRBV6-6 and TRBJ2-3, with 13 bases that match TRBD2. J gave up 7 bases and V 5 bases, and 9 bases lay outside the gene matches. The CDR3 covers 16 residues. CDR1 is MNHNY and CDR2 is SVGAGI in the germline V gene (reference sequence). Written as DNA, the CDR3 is TGTGCCAGCAGTCCGAGACTAGCGGGAGGAGGAAATACGCAGTATTTT. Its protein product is CASSPRLAGGGNTQYF.

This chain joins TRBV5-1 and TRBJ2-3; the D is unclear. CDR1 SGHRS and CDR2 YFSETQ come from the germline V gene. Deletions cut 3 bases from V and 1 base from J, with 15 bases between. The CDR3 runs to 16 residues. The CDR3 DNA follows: TGCGCCAGCAGCTCCAGAGGACCATCCGGCACAGATACGCAGTATTTT. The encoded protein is CASSSRGPSGTDTQYF.

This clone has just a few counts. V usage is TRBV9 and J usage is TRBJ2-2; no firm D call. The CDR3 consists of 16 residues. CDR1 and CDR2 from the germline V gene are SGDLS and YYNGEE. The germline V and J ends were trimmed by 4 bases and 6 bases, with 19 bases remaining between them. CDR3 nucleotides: TGTGCCAGCAGCACCAGCGACAATCCATTTCCCGGGGAGCTGTTTTTT. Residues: CASSTSDNPFPGELFF.

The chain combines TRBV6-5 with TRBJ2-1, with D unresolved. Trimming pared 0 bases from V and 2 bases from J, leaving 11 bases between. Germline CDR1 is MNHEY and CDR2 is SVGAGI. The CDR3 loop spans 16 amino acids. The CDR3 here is CASSYSSPYTYNEQFF. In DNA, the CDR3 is TGTGCCAGCAGTTACTCGAGTCCATATACCTACAATGAGCAGTTCTTC.

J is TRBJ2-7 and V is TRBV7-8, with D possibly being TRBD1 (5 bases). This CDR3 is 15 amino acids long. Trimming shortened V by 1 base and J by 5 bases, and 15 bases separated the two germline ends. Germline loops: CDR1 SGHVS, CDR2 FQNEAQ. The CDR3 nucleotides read TGTGCCAGCAGCTTAGGTGCCTACAGGCCCCACGAGCAGTACTTC. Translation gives CASSLGAYRPHEQYF.